This T cell receptor beta chain was sequenced for a study of identical twins. Study-level results: Monozygotic twin pairs showed more out-of-frame TCR alpha sharing than models estimated. Cross-sectional statistics, not tracking of the same donors, supported the conclusions. Fewer insertions characterized abundant cord blood beta clonotypes, whereas memory repertoires showed none.

This clonotype was counted only a few times. The antigen is undetermined. After template switching added a universal primer site, the resulting cDNA carried unique molecular identifiers. MiXCR, applied by TCRdb to the 5' RACE reads, yields one record per CDR3 protein. Of about 210,000 distinct CDR3 sequences in the sample, around a tenth were seen once. Material for sequencing was memory (CD45RO+) T cells sorted from blood. The sequence was collected from a woman younger than 35 in good health.

In nucleotides, the CDR3 is TGCGCCAGCAGCGCCTCACTAGCTCGGGATACGCAGTATTTT. Protein sequence: CASSASLARDTQYF. The chain recombines TRBV5-1 with TRBJ2-3; D may be TRBD2 (6 bases). This CDR3 spans 14 amino acids. The germline gives CDR1 SGHRS, CDR2 YFSETQ. Trimming shortened V by 4 bases and J by 6 bases, and 15 bases separated the two germline ends.